Listed below are T cell receptor beta chains from one sample, sequenced in a study of cytotoxic CD8 clonotypes in ibrutinib-treated CLL. Generated by immunoSEQ multiplex PCR, the TCRdb table keeps only in-frame clones and is missing some. This sample carries over 250,000 clones, approximately 79% of them seen once, and the ten largest clones take around 5.3%. The sequences come from PBMCs, collected at disease progression, from a patient treated with ibrutinib. These receptors were collected from a human donor with chronic lymphocytic leukemia. Both conserved end residues are part of each CDR3. The D gene is left open where the match is weak. The size field is filled for only some rows; it gives once, few, many or a size class.

clone size | J gene | D gene | V gene | CDR3 DNA | CDR3 protein
NA | TRBJ1-2 | NA | TRBV10-3 | TGTGCCATCAGTGAAGACAGTAACTATGGCTACACCTTC | CAISEDSNYGYTF
few | TRBJ2-2 | NA | TRBV27 | TGTGCCAGCAGTTTATCCCCAGGACTCACGGGGGAGCTGTTTTTT | CASSLSPGLTGELFF
NA | TRBJ1-3 | NA | TRBV4-1 | TGCGCCAGCAGCGACGCGGGTTTCACCATATATTTT | CASSDAGFTIYF
NA | TRBJ1-1 | NA | TRBV27 | TGTGCCAGCAGTCCCCGGGGGGCGAAGGCTGAAGCTTTCTTT | CASSPRGAKAEAFF
NA | TRBJ2-3 | NA | TRBV27 | TGTGCCAGCAGTTTAGTTGGGGGGGCGACAGATACGCAGTATTTT | CASSLVGGATDTQYF
once | TRBJ2-7 | NA | TRBV4-3 | TGCGCCAGCAGCCAAGAAGCGGACACGAACTACGAGCAGTACTTC | CASSQEADTNYEQYF
few | TRBJ2-7 | NA | TRBV14 | TGTGCCAGCAGCCAAGATTGGGCGGGCTACGAGCAGTACTTC | CASSQDWAGYEQYF
NA | TRBJ2-1 | TRBD2 | TRBV7-9 | TGTGCCAGCAGCTTGGGGTTTAGCGGGAGGGGCAACAATGAGCAGTTCTTC | CASSLGFSGRGNNEQFF
NA | TRBJ2-4 | TRBD2 | TRBV10-1 | TGCGCCAGCAGTGCGGGAGGAAACATTCAGTACTTC | CASSAGGNIQYF
few | TRBJ1-2 | NA | TRBV7-2 | TGTGCCAGCAGCTTAGTTCAGGCTTATGGCTACACCTTC | CASSLVQAYGYTF
NA | TRBJ1-1 | TRBD1 | TRBV13 | TGTGCCAGCAGCTTCGGGACAGGGAACACTGAAGCTTTCTTT | CASSFGTGNTEAFF
NA | TRBJ2-7 | TRBD1 | TRBV15 | TGTGCCACCAGCCCCCACTGGACAGGGGTTCCTCTGTACGAGCAGTACTTC | CATSPHWTGVPLYEQYF
NA | TRBJ1-1 | TRBD1 | TRBV13 | TGTGCCAGCACCCCGACAGGGTTCACTGAAGCTTTCTTT | CASTPTGFTEAFF
NA | TRBJ2-5 | NA | TRBV5-1 | TGCGCCAGCAGCTTTGTCAGGGGACAAGAGACCCAGTACTTC | CASSFVRGQETQYF
once | TRBJ2-3 | NA | TRBV7-2 | TGTGCCAGCAGTTTTAATTTGCGGACGAAAGATACGCAGTATTTT | CASSFNLRTKDTQYF
NA | TRBJ2-1 | TRBD2 | TRBV18 | TGTGCCAGCTCACCGCGGACTAGCGTACTATACAATGAGCAGTTCTTC | CASSPRTSVLYNEQFF
NA | TRBJ2-2 | NA | TRBV28 | TGTGCCAGCAGTTTAACGCAGGGAAGGGCCGGGGAGCTGTTTTTT | CASSLTQGRAGELFF
once | TRBJ1-1 | NA | TRBV11-2 | TGTGCCAGCAGCTTTTTGGGGATGAACACTGAAGCTTTCTTT | CASSFLGMNTEAFF
NA | TRBJ2-3 | NA | TRBV11-2 | TGTGCCAGCAGCTTTGCCAGGGGTCCTAGCACAGATACGCAGTATTTT | CASSFARGPSTDTQYF
NA | TRBJ2-2 | NA | TRBV5-4 | TGTGCCAGCAGCTTCCCGGGGGCGAACACCGGGGAGCTGTTTTTT | CASSFPGANTGELFF
once | TRBJ2-7 | NA | TRBV5-1 | TGCGCCAGCAGCTTGTCCTTCGAACAGTACGAGCAGTACTTC | CASSLSFEQYEQYF
NA | TRBJ2-1 | TRBD2 | TRBV11-3 | TGTGCCAGCAGCTTATCGGCGGGGGGTTACGAGCAGTTCTTC | CASSLSAGGYEQFF
NA | TRBJ2-7 | TRBD1 | TRBV5-1 | TGCGCCAGCAGCCCGAGGACAGGGAATCACGAGCAGTACTTC | CASSPRTGNHEQYF
NA | TRBJ2-7 | TRBD2 | TRBV11-2 | TGTGCCAGCAGCTTGGGGGGGACTCCTTACGAGCAGTACTTC | CASSLGGTPYEQYF
NA | TRBJ2-3 | NA | TRBV9 | TGTGCCAGCAGTTCCCCCGGGGGTGCAGATACGCAGTATTTT | CASSSPGGADTQYF
NA | TRBJ1-3 | TRBD1 | TRBV4-1 | TGCGCCAGCAGCCATCCCGGGACAGCCTCTGGAAACACCATATATTTT | CASSHPGTASGNTIYF
NA | TRBJ2-7 | NA | TRBV4-3 | TGCGCCAGCAGCCAAGATACGGGTAACGAGCAGTACTTC | CASSQDTGNEQYF
NA | TRBJ1-3 | NA | TRBV21-1 | TGTGCCAGCAGCAATAGGGGACCTGGAAACACCATATATTTT | CASSNRGPGNTIYF
NA | TRBJ2-5 | NA | TRBV11-2 | TGTGCCAGCAGCTTAGGAGGAGTTTTTGGTGAGACCCAGTACTTC | CASSLGGVFGETQYF
NA | TRBJ2-3 | NA | TRBV7-9 | TGTGCCAGCAGCTTAGAGGGGGGTGGAAGCACAGATACGCAGTATTTT | CASSLEGGGSTDTQYF
NA | TRBJ2-5 | NA | TRBV9 | TGTGCCAGCAGCGCCCTCCGAGGGATCGGGGAGACCCAGTACTTC | CASSALRGIGETQYF